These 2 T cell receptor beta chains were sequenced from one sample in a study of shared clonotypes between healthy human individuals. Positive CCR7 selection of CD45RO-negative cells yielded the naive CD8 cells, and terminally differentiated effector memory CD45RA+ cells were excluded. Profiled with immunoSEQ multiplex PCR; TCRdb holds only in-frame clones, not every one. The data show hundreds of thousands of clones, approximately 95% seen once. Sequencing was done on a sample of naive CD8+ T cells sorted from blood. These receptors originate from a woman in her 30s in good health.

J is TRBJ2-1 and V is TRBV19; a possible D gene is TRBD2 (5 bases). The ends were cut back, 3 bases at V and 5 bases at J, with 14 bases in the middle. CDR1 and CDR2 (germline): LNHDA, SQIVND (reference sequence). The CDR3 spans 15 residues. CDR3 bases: TGTGCCAGTAGTATCTTAGCGCCCCCCCACAATGAGCAGTTCTTC. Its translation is CASSILAPPHNEQFF.

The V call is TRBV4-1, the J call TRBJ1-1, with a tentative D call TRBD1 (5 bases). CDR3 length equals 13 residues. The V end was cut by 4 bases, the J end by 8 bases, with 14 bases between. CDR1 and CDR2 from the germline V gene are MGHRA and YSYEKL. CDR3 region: CASSLRDGWEAFF. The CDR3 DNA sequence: TGCGCCAGCAGCCTACGGGACGGATGGGAAGCTTTCTTT.